This TCR beta chain was documented in a study of cytomegalovirus exposure and HLA in healthy donors. Turning to the study itself: Earlier findings included more than 95 million unique TCR beta sequences obtained from 180 million or so T cells.

The PCR used 60 Vbeta and 13 Jbeta primers. TCRdb keeps only in-frame clones here, not all; method: immunoSEQ multiplex PCR. The sample lists fewer than 75,000 clones, approximately 79% occurring once. Material for sequencing was PBMCs. This TCR derives from a woman aged 25 to 39 in good health and CMV-seronegative.

Here the CDR3 reads CASKEQGLETQYF. CDR3 DNA: TGTGCCAGTAAAGAACAGGGTCTAGAGACCCAGTACTTC. This chain joins TRBV19 and TRBJ2-5, with D possibly matching TRBD1 (6 bases). Trimming removed 7 bases from V and 4 bases from J, with 13 bases in between. This CDR3 region has 13 residues. The germline gives CDR1 LNHDA, CDR2 SQIVND (reference sequence). The full variable domain, rest sourced from reference TRBV19 and TRBJ2-5, is DGGITQSPKYLFRKEGQNVTLSCEQNLNHDAMYWYRQDPGQGLRLIYYSQIVNDFQKGDIAEGYSVSREKKESFPLTVTSAQKNPTAFYLCASKEQGLETQYFGPGTRLLVL.